The table lists the clone carrying this T cell receptor beta chain with a count of one. Antigen unknown. Next came a second PCR, run for about 7 to 12 cycles, which used a sample-barcoded 5' primer along with a J-beta primer mix. Each CDR3 protein gets one entry after TCRdb re-called the 5' RACE reads with MiXCR. The sample has about 1.6 million distinct CDR3 sequences, 30% to 35% seen once. Donors were healthy Caucasian individuals from Russia aged about 6 to 100. Collection of approximately 9.3 milliliters of peripheral blood was performed for each donor. The sample belongs to a study of blood T cells in healthy people across ages. Findings and limits, study-wide: Unsorted PBMCs ruled out conclusive naive versus antigen-experienced comparison. Age showed a roughly linear inverse relationship with TCR beta diversity per million T cells.

Sequencing was carried out using blood. This TCR derives from a woman under 40 in good health.

CDR3 loop: CASSQGEGREAFF. DNA for the CDR3: TGCGCCAGCAGCCAAGGAGAGGGAAGGGAAGCTTTCTTT. V is TRBV4-1 and J is TRBJ1-1, with no clear D. The CDR3 sequence is 13 residues long. Per the germline V gene, CDR1 is MGHRA and CDR2 is YSYEKL. V gave up 1 base and J gave up 8 bases, with 11 bases separating them.